This T cell receptor (beta chain) was observed in a study of T cell repertoires in cytomegalovirus infection. As for the study in general: Public TCR beta signature analysis indicated the presence of both CMV infection and matching HLA type.

Study observations and caveats: There were carriers of CMV plus the relevant HLA, and cumulative public TCR beta family frequency identified them. HLA-C-restricted CMV clonotypes gave the most frequent clonotype in two of eight donors.

In regard to this clonotype: Its cognate antigen is unknown.

TCRdb fed the reads into MiXCR, producing one record per CDR3 protein. The repertoire has 450,000 to 650,000 distinct CDR3 sequences, 26% of them found once; the top ten carry approximately 13%. The CDR3 loop spans 13 amino acids. CDR1 LNHDA and CDR2 SQIVND come from the germline V gene (reference sequence). V lost 1 base, J lost 2 bases, and 5 bases lay in between. This sequence joins TRBV19 and TRBJ1-1, with D hard to call. The origin of this receptor is a human donor in good health (CMV status not recorded). Some clones in this sample may be carry-over from other donors' samples. The sequenced sample was PBMCs. CDR3 nucleotides: TGTGCCAGTAGTATAGCCGAAAACACTGAAGCTTTCTTT. Protein sequence: CASSIAENTEAFF.